The TCR beta chain under discussion was sequenced for a study of blood T cell repertoires in COVID-19. Trimming took 5 bases from V and 5 from J, leaving 13 bases between them. This CDR3 has 14 amino acids. Germline CDR1 MNHEY, CDR2 SVGAGI. TCRdb keeps only in-frame clones here, not all; method: immunoSEQ multiplex PCR. In the table there are 300,000 to 400,000 clones, more than 70% of which are singletons. The source is a woman aged 30 to 39 with COVID-19, enrolled during active disease. The rearrangement links TRBV6-5 to TRBJ2-1; TRBD2 is a possible D gene (6 bases). Specimen: peripheral blood. Here the CDR3 DNA reads TGTGCCAGCAGTCCCCGGGACTTTCACAATGAGCAGTTCTTC. Its protein product is CASSPRDFHNEQFF.